Shown below are 16 T cell receptor beta chains from a single sample sequenced in a study of T-cell memory formation after mild COVID-19. TCRdb called the 5' RACE reads again in MiXCR, with one record for every CDR3 protein. The table records about 470,000 distinct CDR3 sequences, around a sixth of them present only once. The sequenced sample was PBMCs or a T cell subset sorted from them (not recorded which). The receptors were gathered from an adult woman who had mild COVID-19 (a few samples of this study predate the infection). Cell type and time point are not known.

The rearrangement uses TRBV23-1 and TRBJ1-5, with D maybe TRBD1 (5 bases). TRBV23-1 is given ORF status, its function remaining uncertain. V was clipped by 0 bases and J by 0 bases, with 21 bases between them. CDR3 length equals 20 residues. CDR3 loop: CASSQSHPAGTLYSNQPQHF. For the CDR3, the DNA is TGCGCCAGCAGTCAATCACACCCCGCTGGGACTCTTTATAGCAATCAGCCCCAGCATTTT.

This sequence joins TRBV3-1 and TRBJ2-7; D not resolved. Trimming removed 4 bases from V and 2 bases from J, with 15 bases in between. The CDR3 consists of 15 residues. Germline values: CDR1 LGHDT, CDR2 YNNKEL (reference sequence). The CDR3 DNA reads TGTGCCAGCAGCCGTCCTTCGGGCGAGGCCTACGAGCAGTACTTC. It codes for CASSRPSGEAYEQYF.

This rearrangement joins TRBV7-9 to TRBJ2-5; D gene unclear. Germline CDR1 and CDR2: SEHNR and FQNEAQ (reference sequence). This CDR3 has 13 residues. Trimming removed 4 bases at V and 7 bases at J, with 13 bases between. The CDR3 protein is CASSSPNGGTQYF. CDR3 DNA sequence: TGTGCCAGCAGCTCGCCGAACGGTGGGACCCAGTACTTC.

The chain joins TRBV20-1 to TRBJ1-2, with D perhaps matching TRBD1 (5 bases). Germline-derived CDR1 and CDR2 are DFQATT and SNEGSKA (reference sequence). V lost 0 bases and J lost 0, with 8 bases in between. The CDR3 is made up of 14 amino acids. CDR3 coding DNA: TGCAGTGCTAGAGATCGACAGACTAACTATGGCTACACCTTC. Translation: CSARDRQTNYGYTF.

The chain combines TRBV6-2 or TRBV6-3 with TRBJ2-3; either TRBD1 or TRBD2 may fit D (5 bases each). V lost 6 bases and J lost 10, with 17 bases in between. Germline values: CDR1 MNHEY, CDR2 SVGEGT. This CDR3 contains 13 residues. For the CDR3, the DNA is TGTGCCAGCAGGGGGGATTATTCCTATGCGCAGTATTTT. Protein sequence: CASRGDYSYAQYF.

This chain connects TRBV5-6 to TRBJ2-1; TRBD2 matches at 10 bases. Germline CDR1 is SGHDT and CDR2 is YYEEEE. Losses at the gene ends were 3 bases for V and 4 bases for J; bases not matched to a gene: 7. This CDR3 is built from 16 residues. The CDR3 sequence is CASSSGASGGYNEQFF. The CDR3 region has the DNA TGTGCCAGCAGCTCTGGGGCTAGCGGGGGATACAATGAGCAGTTCTTC.

This clonotype has only a few counts. This chain links TRBV3-1 with TRBJ2-3; TRBD2 matches at 10 bases. Germline CDR1 LGHDT, CDR2 YNNKEL (reference sequence). Losses at the gene ends were 1 base for V and 7 bases for J; bases not matched to a gene: 5. The CDR3 loop spans 15 amino acids. CDR3 nucleotides: TGTGCCAGCAGCCAAGCGACTAGCGGGCAATATACGCAGTATTTT. As protein: CASSQATSGQYTQYF.

J is TRBJ2-1 and V is TRBV29-1; D is possibly TRBD2 (6 bases). There are 13 residues in the CDR3. The V gene lost 3 bases and the J gene lost 3 bases, with 9 bases spanning the gap. Germline loops: CDR1 SQVTM, CDR2 ANQGSEA. The CDR3 coding sequence is TGCAGCGTTGACGGAGCGGGCTACAATGAGCAGTTCTTC. Protein: CSVDGAGYNEQFF.

This clonotype was counted only a few times. The chain recombines TRBV9 with TRBJ2-3; 12 bases match TRBD2. J was trimmed by 1 base and V by 5 bases; bases with no gene match: 2. There are 15 residues in the CDR3. Germline-derived CDR1 and CDR2 are SGDLS and YYNGEE. The CDR3 here is CASRPSGGGTDTQYF. DNA for the CDR3: TGTGCCAGCAGGCCTAGCGGGGGGGGCACAGATACGCAGTATTTT. The full variable domain, rest sourced from reference TRBV9 and TRBJ2-3, is DSGVTQTPKHLITATGQRVTLRCSPRSGDLSVYWYQQSLDQGLQFLIQYYNGEERAKGNILERFSAQQFPDLHSELNLSSLELGDSALYFCASRPSGGGTDTQYFGPGTRLTVL.

The gene calls are TRBV20-1 and TRBJ1-2; unclear D gene. Deletions cut 2 bases from V and 6 bases from J, with 13 bases between. Germline V CDR1 and CDR2: DFQATT, SNEGSKA (reference sequence). The CDR3 is made up of 13 amino acids. In nucleotides, the CDR3 is TGCAGTGCTAGACCACTGGGAAGTAATGGCTACACCTTC. It translates to CSARPLGSNGYTF.

This clonotype has only a few counts. The gene calls are TRBV10-3 and TRBJ1-2; TRBD1 agrees at 10 bases. The CDR3 contains 18 residues. V dropped 6 bases and J dropped 5; count of bases not matched to a gene: 18. Germline V gives CDR1 ENHRY, CDR2 SYGVKD. CDR3 in amino acids: CAIRPIPNPGQGSYGYTF. CDR3 DNA sequence: TGTGCCATCAGGCCAATACCTAATCCGGGACAGGGGAGTTATGGCTACACCTTC.

The chain carries TRBV20-1 and TRBJ2-7; a weak D match, TRBD1 (6 bases). Trimming left V 3 bases short and J 3 bases short, with 15 bases between. Germline-derived CDR1 and CDR2 are DFQATT and SNEGSKA (reference sequence). This CDR3 is 14 amino acids long. The CDR3 DNA follows: TGCAGTGCTAGTATACAGGGAACAGGCTACGAGCAGTACTTC. Its translation is CSASIQGTGYEQYF.

The sample holds a few counts of this clonotype. The chain is built from TRBV5-1 and TRBJ1-2; 7 nucleotides match TRBD1. Trimming at V came to 1 base and at J to 6 bases, leaving 9 bases not matched to a gene. Germline V gene sequence: CDR1 SGHRS, CDR2 YFSETQ. The CDR3 is 15 amino acids. In nucleotides, the CDR3 is TGCGCCAGCAGCTTGTCTAGAGGGGGCCTCGATGGCTACACCTTC. Translation: CASSLSRGGLDGYTF.

The rearrangement links TRBV12-3 or TRBV12-4 to TRBJ2-3; 10 nucleotides agree with TRBD1. CDR3 length equals 16 residues. The trim removed 6 bases at V and 2 bases at J, leaving 8 bases unmatched. CDR3 region: CASRFPGTGATDTQYF. The CDR3 coding sequence is TGTGCCAGCAGGTTTCCCGGGACAGGGGCCACAGATACGCAGTATTTT.

CDR3 bases: TGTGCCAGCAGCTACTACAGGGGGAACTCCTACGAGCAGTACTTC. Translation gives CASSYYRGNSYEQYF. This chain connects TRBV5-4 to TRBJ2-7; 8 bases line up with TRBD1. V lost 3 bases, J lost 0 bases, and 5 bases stayed unmatched. There are 15 residues in the CDR3. The germline CDR1 and CDR2 sequences are SGHNT and YYREEE (reference sequence).

The chain carries TRBV20-1 and TRBJ1-3, with TRBD1 matching over 9 bases. V dropped 5 bases and J dropped 10; count of bases not matched to a gene: 9. The CDR3 runs 13 residues. Looked up from germline, CDR1 is DFQATT and CDR2 is SNEGSKA (reference sequence). CDR3 loop: CSASGTGFRTIYF. As DNA, the CDR3 is TGCAGTGCTTCTGGGACAGGGTTTAGGACCATATATTTT.